These T cell receptor beta chains were read from a single sample in a study of blood T cell repertoires in COVID-19. Libraries were prepared by immunoSEQ multiplex PCR; TCRdb keeps only in-frame clonotypes and omits some of them. The table shows 200,000 to 300,000 clones, with around 85% occurring only once. The sequencing input was peripheral blood. All receptors come from a woman over 75 with acute or convalescent COVID-19. The CDR3 runs from the conserved cysteine through the conserved F or W. A D gene is named only where the DNA matches it firmly. Clone size is stated in some rows and not others, as once, few, many or a class when expanded.

j_call: TRBJ2-7; d_call: .; v_call: TRBV2; clone_size: .; cdr3_nt: TGTGCCAGCATGTTGGGGCCGAGGGAGCAGTACTTC; cdr3_aa: CASMLGPREQYF
j_call: TRBJ1-6; d_call: .; v_call: TRBV7-9; clone_size: .; cdr3_nt: TGTGCCAGCAGCTTAGGGGGGCCAAATAATTCACCCCTCCACTTT; cdr3_aa: CASSLGGPNNSPLHF
j_call: TRBJ2-1; d_call: .; v_call: TRBV30; clone_size: .; cdr3_nt: TGTGCCTGGAGTGTGGGGCCGATTGAGCAGTTCTTC; cdr3_aa: CAWSVGPIEQFF
j_call: TRBJ1-1; d_call: .; v_call: TRBV5-4; clone_size: few; cdr3_nt: TGTGCCAGCAGCCCGGGGGTCGGAAAAGGGACTGAAGCTTTCTTT; cdr3_aa: CASSPGVGKGTEAFF
j_call: TRBJ2-5; d_call: .; v_call: TRBV7-2; clone_size: .; cdr3_nt: TGTGCCAGCAGCCGGGGAAGAGAAGAGACCCAGTACTTC; cdr3_aa: CASSRGREETQYF
j_call: TRBJ1-2; d_call: TRBD1; v_call: TRBV29-1; clone_size: .; cdr3_nt: TGCAGCGTTGACCCGGGACAGGGGGTTAGTGGCTACACCTTC; cdr3_aa: CSVDPGQGVSGYTF
j_call: TRBJ1-4; d_call: .; v_call: TRBV2; clone_size: .; cdr3_nt: TGTGCCAGCAGTGAGGGTGGGCCTTATAATGAAAAACTGTTTTTT; cdr3_aa: CASSEGGPYNEKLFF
j_call: TRBJ1-5; d_call: .; v_call: TRBV19; clone_size: .; cdr3_nt: TGTGCCACCGAGTTAAACCAGGGGACGGGGCCCCAGCATTTT; cdr3_aa: CATELNQGTGPQHF
j_call: TRBJ2-1; d_call: TRBD2; v_call: TRBV7-2; clone_size: .; cdr3_nt: TGTGCCAGCAGCTCCCCCGGGGGGATTGAGCAGTTCTTC; cdr3_aa: CASSSPGGIEQFF
j_call: TRBJ1-4; d_call: TRBD1; v_call: TRBV7-9; clone_size: .; cdr3_nt: TGTGCCAGCAGCTTAATAGGGGGCGAAAAACTGTTTTTT; cdr3_aa: CASSLIGGEKLFF
j_call: TRBJ1-2; d_call: .; v_call: TRBV2; clone_size: .; cdr3_nt: TGTGCCAGCAGTGAAGCGAGACCACAGTTTTATGGCTACACCTTC; cdr3_aa: CASSEARPQFYGYTF
j_call: TRBJ2-1; d_call: .; v_call: TRBV10-3; clone_size: .; cdr3_nt: TGTGCCATTTCGGTAAGGGGGGGGGACAATGAGCAGTTCTTC; cdr3_aa: CAISVRGGDNEQFF
j_call: TRBJ2-3; d_call: TRBD1; v_call: TRBV28; clone_size: .; cdr3_nt: TGTGCCAGCAGTCCATCCGGGACAGGGGTTAGCACAGATACGCAGTATTTT; cdr3_aa: CASSPSGTGVSTDTQYF
j_call: TRBJ2-2; d_call: .; v_call: TRBV2; clone_size: .; cdr3_nt: TGTGCCAGCAGTGAGGGGCGGGGGAACACCGGGGAGCTGTTTTTT; cdr3_aa: CASSEGRGNTGELFF
j_call: TRBJ2-5; d_call: .; v_call: TRBV6-5; clone_size: .; cdr3_nt: TGTGCCAGCAGACCGGGACTCCAAGAGACCCAGTACTTC; cdr3_aa: CASRPGLQETQYF
j_call: TRBJ2-2; d_call: TRBD1; v_call: TRBV19; clone_size: .; cdr3_nt: TGTGCCAGTAGTAAGGGACAGGGGGCAAACACCGGGGAGCTGTTTTTT; cdr3_aa: CASSKGQGANTGELFF
j_call: TRBJ1-4; d_call: .; v_call: TRBV11-2; clone_size: .; cdr3_nt: TGTGCCAGCAGCTTGGGGGCCGGAGTTGAAAAACTGTTTTTT; cdr3_aa: CASSLGAGVEKLFF
j_call: TRBJ1-1; d_call: .; v_call: TRBV29-1; clone_size: .; cdr3_nt: TGCAGCGTTGATCGGGGGAATGAAGCTTTCTTT; cdr3_aa: CSVDRGNEAFF
j_call: TRBJ2-5; d_call: .; v_call: TRBV6-5; clone_size: .; cdr3_nt: TGTGCCAGCAGTTACGGGGGTAGCGGAGAGACCCAGTACTTC; cdr3_aa: CASSYGGSGETQYF
j_call: TRBJ1-5; d_call: .; v_call: TRBV30; clone_size: .; cdr3_nt: TGTGCCTGGAGCATATCGGCCAGGGGGCCCCAGCATTTT; cdr3_aa: CAWSISARGPQHF
j_call: TRBJ2-3; d_call: .; v_call: TRBV19; clone_size: .; cdr3_nt: TGTGCCAGTCGATCACAGGGCACAGATACGCAGTATTTT; cdr3_aa: CASRSQGTDTQYF
j_call: TRBJ1-4; d_call: .; v_call: TRBV29-1; clone_size: .; cdr3_nt: TGCAGTTTTAAACAGACGCCTTATGAAAAACTGTTTTTT; cdr3_aa: CSFKQTPYEKLFF
j_call: TRBJ1-4; d_call: .; v_call: TRBV18; clone_size: .; cdr3_nt: TGTGCCAGCTCACAACAGGGTTTTAATGAAAAACTGTTTTTT; cdr3_aa: CASSQQGFNEKLFF
j_call: TRBJ2-1; d_call: TRBD1; v_call: TRBV6-1; clone_size: .; cdr3_nt: TGTGCCAGCAGTGAAGGGACAGGACACAATGAGCAGTTCTTC; cdr3_aa: CASSEGTGHNEQFF
j_call: TRBJ2-1; d_call: TRBD2; v_call: TRBV27; clone_size: .; cdr3_nt: TGTGCCAGCAGTCCTAGGTCCGGTACTAGCGGGGGGCGGAGCTCCTACAATGAGCAGTTCTTC; cdr3_aa: CASSPRSGTSGGRSSYNEQFF
j_call: TRBJ2-7; d_call: .; v_call: TRBV9; clone_size: .; cdr3_nt: TGTGCCAGCAGCGTAGTACTAGACGGGGAGCAGTACTTC; cdr3_aa: CASSVVLDGEQYF
j_call: TRBJ2-5; d_call: .; v_call: TRBV14; clone_size: few; cdr3_nt: TGTGCCAGCAGCCCCTTCTCCCCCGTAGAGACCCAGTACTTC; cdr3_aa: CASSPFSPVETQYF
j_call: TRBJ1-3; d_call: TRBD1; v_call: TRBV18; clone_size: .; cdr3_nt: TGTGCCAGCTCACCGACAGGGCGTGGTGGAAACACCATATATTTT; cdr3_aa: CASSPTGRGGNTIYF
j_call: TRBJ1-1; d_call: .; v_call: TRBV12-3/TRBV12-4; clone_size: .; cdr3_nt: TGTGCCAGCAGGTTAGTAAAGAACACTGAAGCTTTCTTT; cdr3_aa: CASRLVKNTEAFF
j_call: TRBJ2-1; d_call: .; v_call: TRBV5-1; clone_size: .; cdr3_nt: TGCGCCAGCAGCCTGGACAGCTTGGATGAGCAGTTCTTC; cdr3_aa: CASSLDSLDEQFF
j_call: TRBJ1-1; d_call: .; v_call: TRBV5-6; clone_size: .; cdr3_nt: TGTGCCAGCAGCTTGCGAGGAACGGGAAACACTGAAGCTTTCTTT; cdr3_aa: CASSLRGTGNTEAFF
j_call: TRBJ1-1; d_call: TRBD1; v_call: TRBV3-1/TRBV3-2; clone_size: .; cdr3_nt: TGTGCCAGCAGCCACCGGACAGGGGCAGCTTTCTTT; cdr3_aa: CASSHRTGAAFF
j_call: TRBJ2-7; d_call: TRBD2; v_call: TRBV7-8; clone_size: .; cdr3_nt: TGTGCCAGCAGCTTAGTCACAGCGGGGGGGGGCTACGAGCAGTACTTC; cdr3_aa: CASSLVTAGGGYEQYF
j_call: TRBJ1-4; d_call: .; v_call: TRBV6-6; clone_size: .; cdr3_nt: TGTGCCAGCAGTTACGGGGGGGAATGGGGAAAACTGTTTTTT; cdr3_aa: CASSYGGEWGKLFF
j_call: TRBJ1-1; d_call: .; v_call: TRBV27; clone_size: .; cdr3_nt: TGTGCCAGCAGTCCCCGTCGAGGTACCACTGAAGCTTTCTTT; cdr3_aa: CASSPRRGTTEAFF
j_call: TRBJ1-2; d_call: .; v_call: TRBV29-1; clone_size: .; cdr3_nt: TGCAGCGTTGAAGCTTTAGGGGCGGCAGGCTATGGCTACACCTTC; cdr3_aa: CSVEALGAAGYGYTF